Reported below is one T cell receptor beta chain. These data belong to a study of blood T cell repertoires in COVID-19. Study-wide background: The analysed material was cDNA or gDNA that came from T cells, B-cell-depleted T cells, or PBMCs.

V shed 6 bases, J shed 3 bases, and the junction held 3 bases outside the gene matches. The CDR3 has 13 amino acids. From germline, CDR1 is MDHEN and CDR2 SYDVKM. As originally analysed: Cell counts per sample came from amplifying reference gene primers. The repertoire was sequenced with immunoSEQ multiplex PCR; TCRdb's copy has only in-frame clones and lacks some. The V and J calls and clone size come from that table; D and trimming were worked out from the DNA. The sample gives roughly 250,000 clones, roughly 82% of which show up once; 4.5% to 5% is in the top ten. The sample was peripheral blood. This receptor was identified in a woman at least 80 years old with active or convalescent COVID-19. The genes are TRBV28 and TRBJ2-7; 9 nucleotides align to TRBD2. This CDR3 is CASRASGVYEQYF. The CDR3 coding sequence is TGTGCCAGCAGGGCTAGCGGGGTCTACGAGCAGTACTTC.